A single sample is the source of the 21 T cell receptor beta chains below, sequenced in a study of blood T cell repertoires in COVID-19. TCRdb's copy holds only in-frame clones and misses some; the assay was immunoSEQ multiplex PCR. The sample holds 210,000 or so clones, roughly 90% seen once. The specimen sequenced was peripheral blood. The receptors come from a woman between 45 and 60 years old with acute or convalescent COVID-19.

The V and J genes are TRBV7-2 and TRBJ2-5; TRBD2 matches at 13 bases. The junction had 1 base not matched to a gene; V was cut back by 2 bases and J by 4 bases. This CDR3 has 15 residues. The germline CDR1 and CDR2 sequences are SGHTA and FQGNSA. Written as DNA, the CDR3 is TGTGCCAGCAGCTTAAGACTAGCGGGAGGAGAGACCCAGTACTTC. Residues: CASSLRLAGGETQYF.

The chain employs TRBV6-2 or TRBV6-3 and TRBJ2-5; D uncertain. CDR3 size: 12 residues. In germline, CDR1 is MNHEY, CDR2 SVGEGT. Trimming removed 2 bases at V and 5 bases at J, with 6 bases between. CDR3 amino acids: CASSYEVETQYF. CDR3 DNA: TGTGCCAGCAGTTACGAGGTGGAGACCCAGTACTTC.

V and J are TRBV7-2 and TRBJ2-5; a possible D gene is TRBD2 (7 bases). V was clipped by 3 bases and J by 8 bases, with 19 bases between them. Germline V CDR1 and CDR2: SGHTA, FQGNSA. CDR3 length: 15 residues. CDR3 DNA sequence: TGTGCCAGCAGCTTTAGGGGGACTACTTCAGAAACCCAGTACTTC. Translating gives CASSFRGTTSETQYF.

The chain links TRBV9 to TRBJ1-5, with D possibly TRBD1 on 5 matching bases. This CDR3 is 15 amino acids long. Looked up from germline, CDR1 is SGDLS and CDR2 is YYNGEE. Trimming left V 4 bases short and J 6 bases short, with 17 bases between. DNA for the CDR3: TGTGCCAGCAGCTCAGGGTGGGGGGGGATTCAGCCCCAGCATTTT. Its protein is CASSSGWGGIQPQHF. The whole variable domain, filled in from reference TRBV9 and TRBJ1-5, reads DSGVTQTPKHLITATGQRVTLRCSPRSGDLSVYWYQQSLDQGLQFLIQYYNGEERAKGNILERFSAQQFPDLHSELNLSSLELGDSALYFCASSSGWGGIQPQHFGDGTRLSIL.

This clone was seen a few times. J is TRBJ1-1 and V is TRBV25-1; D is uncertain. Trimming cost V 5 bases and J 1 base, with 8 bases left between them. CDR1 is MGHDK, CDR2 SYGVNS, per germline. This CDR3 contains 13 residues. The CDR3 region is CASSPPGNTEAFF. CDR3 nucleotide sequence: TGTGCCAGCAGTCCCCCAGGGAACACTGAAGCTTTCTTT.

The chain couples TRBV27 to TRBJ2-7; maybe TRBD1 (6 bases). From germline, CDR1 is MNHEY and CDR2 SMNVEV (reference sequence). The V end lost 3 bases, the J end lost 7 bases, and 10 bases lay between the germline ends. This CDR3 region has 12 residues. The DNA for the CDR3 is TGTGCCAGCAGTTTCAGGGGTGGGGAGCAGTACTTC. It translates to CASSFRGGEQYF.

The chain links TRBV10-3 to TRBJ1-2; 10 nucleotides match TRBD1. This CDR3 is built from 15 residues. CDR1 is ENHRY, CDR2 SYGVKD, per germline. V was pared by 3 bases and J by 4 bases, with 5 bases of the junction left unmatched. The DNA of the CDR3 is TGTGCCATCAGTGACGGGACAGGGGAAGGCTATGGCTACACCTTC. Translated, it gives CAISDGTGEGYGYTF.

The chain recombines TRBV6-5 with TRBJ2-2; D perhaps matches TRBD1 (5 bases). Germline assignment: CDR1 MNHEY and CDR2 SVGAGI. The CDR3 sequence is 15 residues long. With 6 bases removed from V and 3 bases from J, the gap between germline ends came to 14 bases. The CDR3 spells CASRRGSSDTGELFF. CDR3 nucleotides: TGTGCCAGCAGAAGGGGCTCATCGGACACCGGGGAGCTGTTTTTT.

This clone is a singleton in its sample. The CDR3 loop reads CASLSGGTGPQHF. The DNA of the CDR3 is TGTGCCAGCCTTTCTGGGGGGACAGGGCCCCAGCATTTT. The rearrangement uses TRBV12-3 or TRBV12-4 and TRBJ1-5; 8 bases map to TRBD1. Unmatched junction bases numbered 9, after V lost 8 bases and J lost 9 bases. The CDR3 has 13 residues.

The chain joins TRBV19 to TRBJ2-3; D may be TRBD1 (5 bases). Germline V CDR1 and CDR2: LNHDA, SQIVND (reference sequence). There are 18 residues in the CDR3. Between the trimmed V and J ends, which lost 3 bases and 5 bases, there was a span of 24 bases. In DNA form, the CDR3 reads TGTGCCAGTAGTATTAACCCCGTGGCAGGGATTGTGCGAGATACGCAGTATTTT. This gives the protein CASSINPVAGIVRDTQYF.

The chain combines TRBV7-2 with TRBJ2-7, with 9 bases that match TRBD2. V lost 2 bases, J lost 1 base, and 3 bases stayed unmatched. The CDR3 consists of 15 residues. Germline loops: CDR1 SGHTA, CDR2 FQGNSA. The CDR3 loop reads CASSLNSGGSYEQYF. CDR3 DNA: TGTGCCAGCAGCTTAAATAGCGGGGGTTCCTACGAGCAGTACTTC.

Written as DNA, the CDR3 is TGTGCCAGCAGCTTGGATTCACCGGAGCCGAACACCGGGGAGCTGTTTTTT. Encoded protein: CASSLDSPEPNTGELFF. The gene calls are TRBV11-2 and TRBJ2-2; D call uncertain. In germline, CDR1 is SGHAT, CDR2 FQNNGV. V shed 3 bases and J shed 0 bases, with 14 bases lying between them. The CDR3 spans 17 residues.

The rearrangement links TRBV18 to TRBJ2-3, with 7 nucleotides matching TRBD1. Trimming cost V 6 bases and J 0 bases; bases outside gene matches: 9. CDR1 is KGHSH and CDR2 is LQKENI in the germline V gene. This CDR3 spans 16 amino acids. The CDR3, as DNA: TGTGCCAGCTCCAGCAACCGGGACAGAAGCACAGATACGCAGTATTTT. Protein: CASSSNRDRSTDTQYF.

The chain joins TRBV7-2 to TRBJ2-1; 7 bases align to TRBD1. In germline, CDR1 is SGHTA, CDR2 FQGNSA. The CDR3 consists of 17 residues. V shed 2 bases and J 4 bases; nucleotides not matched to a gene: 11. For the CDR3, the DNA is TGTGCCAGCAGCTTAAGTGACAGGGTACGTTCGTACAATGAGCAGTTCTTC. It yields the protein CASSLSDRVRSYNEQFF.

The V call is TRBV7-2, the J call TRBJ1-2; no reliable D call. V was pared by 2 bases and J by 7 bases, with 14 bases between. The CDR3 spans 14 residues. CDR1 is SGHTA and CDR2 is FQGNSA in the germline V gene. Here the CDR3 reads CASSLSRDGSGYTF. CDR3 bases: TGTGCCAGCAGCTTATCGAGGGATGGGAGTGGCTACACCTTC. Based on the CDR3 plus reference TRBV7-2 and TRBJ1-2, the full variable domain is GAGVSQSPSNKVTEKGKDVELRCDPISGHTALYWYRQSLGQGLEFLIYFQGNSAPDKSGLPSDRFSAERTGGSVSTLTIQRTQQEDSAVYLCASSLSRDGSGYTFGSGTRLTVV.

The V gene is TRBV18, the J gene TRBJ2-5; D gene unclear. Germline lookup yields CDR1 KGHSH and CDR2 LQKENI. V lost 6 bases and J lost 5, with 10 bases in between. The CDR3 contains 12 residues. The DNA for the CDR3 is TGTGCCAGCTCCCGGTCCCGGGAGACCCAGTACTTC. Its translation is CASSRSRETQYF.

This rearrangement joins TRBV2 to TRBJ2-3; weak D call: TRBD2 (5 bases). There are 14 residues in the CDR3. Germline loops: CDR1 SNHLY, CDR2 FYNNEI. Trimming shortened V by 4 bases and J by 5 bases, and 13 bases separated the two germline ends. The DNA of the CDR3 is TGTGCCAGCAGTGTTGGACGGACTCTAGATACGCAGTATTTT. This gives the protein CASSVGRTLDTQYF.

The chain is built from TRBV6-5 and TRBJ2-5, with D maybe TRBD1 (6 bases). From germline, CDR1 is MNHEY and CDR2 SVGAGI. This CDR3 has 13 residues. Trimming took 6 bases from V and 7 from J, leaving 15 bases between them. The CDR3 DNA is TGTGCCAGCAGCGGACAGTTGTTCGGGACCCAGTACTTC. Protein: CASSGQLFGTQYF.

The chain has TRBV7-9 and TRBJ2-5; 9 positions match TRBD2. The CDR3 loop spans 16 amino acids. Germline V gene data show CDR1 as SEHNR and CDR2 as FQNEAQ (reference sequence). The V gene end was trimmed by 8 bases and the J gene end by 2 bases; junction bases not matched to a gene: 12. The CDR3 spells CASARGASGGQETQYF. The CDR3 DNA reads TGTGCCAGCGCGCGTGGGGCAAGCGGGGGGCAAGAGACCCAGTACTTC.

The chain combines TRBV19 with TRBJ2-1, with a tentative D call TRBD2 (5 bases). The germline V gene has CDR1 LNHDA and CDR2 SQIVND (reference sequence). The CDR3 has 15 amino acids. Trimming cost V 1 base and J 0 bases, with 7 bases left between them. CDR3 coding DNA: TGTGCCAGTAGTATAGCGGGGAGCTCCTACAATGAGCAGTTCTTC. Translated: CASSIAGSSYNEQFF.

The chain carries TRBV5-4 and TRBJ1-2, with 11 positions matching TRBD1. This CDR3 contains 16 residues. Unmatched junction bases numbered 6, after V lost 2 bases and J lost 3 bases. The germline V gene encodes CDR1 SGHNT and CDR2 YYREEE (reference sequence). This CDR3 is CASSFLGQGAYYGYTF. In DNA, the CDR3 is TGTGCCAGCAGCTTCTTAGGACAGGGGGCCTACTATGGCTACACCTTC.